Listed below are T cell receptor beta chains from one sample, sequenced in a study of T-cell memory formation after mild COVID-19. TCRdb re-analysed the 5' RACE reads in MiXCR, keeping a single row per CDR3 protein. The data hold around 310,000 distinct CDR3 sequences, with roughly 15% observed a single time. Sequencing was done on a sample of PBMCs or a T cell subset sorted from them (not recorded which). The receptors derive from a young man who had mild COVID-19 (a few samples of this study predate the infection). Cell type and time point are not known. Both conserved end residues are part of each CDR3. The D gene is left open where the match is weak. The size entry is marked missing in some rows and otherwise reads once, few, many or a size class.

>few|TRBJ2-2|TRBV7-9|-
TGTGCCAGAAATAGGCCGGGCTCGAACACCGGGGAGCTGTTTTTT
CARNRPGSNTGELFF
>many|TRBJ2-2|TRBV30|-
TGTGCCTGGAGTGCGGCTCCGGAGTCCGGGGAGCTGTTTTTT
CAWSAAPESGELFF
>many|TRBJ2-3|TRBV6-4|TRBD2
TGTGCCACTTCCAAGCGGGGGGGAACAGATACGCAGTATTTT
CATSKRGGTDTQYF
>-|TRBJ2-7|TRBV12-3/TRBV12-4|-
TGTGCCAGCAGTAACGGCCCCTACGAGCAGTACTTC
CASSNGPYEQYF
>few|TRBJ2-1|TRBV7-9|-
TGTGCCAGCAGCCCGTCTCCTGATGAGCAGTTCTTC
CASSPSPDEQFF
>few|TRBJ2-7|TRBV12-3/TRBV12-4|-
TGTGCCAGCAGTTCTTCATTACTATCCTACGAGCAGTACTTC
CASSSSLLSYEQYF
>few|TRBJ1-1|TRBV5-1|-
TGCGCCAGCAGACCAAGGGCGGACACTGAAGCTTTCTTT
CASRPRADTEAFF
>few|TRBJ2-3|TRBV11-2|-
TGTGCCAGCATCCTCTCAGGGGGGGGAGATACGCAGTATTTT
CASILSGGGDTQYF
>few|TRBJ2-2|TRBV4-3|TRBD1
TGCGCCAGCAGCCAAGATCCAGGGGGCGGGGAGCTGTTTTTT
CASSQDPGGGELFF
>few|TRBJ1-1|TRBV5-6|-
TGTGCCAGCAGCTTTGTCGAGGACACTGAAGCTTTCTTT
CASSFVEDTEAFF
>many|TRBJ2-7|TRBV4-3|-
TGCGCCAGCAGCCAAGATCGGAGTGGGGGATCGGGGTACGAGCAGTACTTC
CASSQDRSGGSGYEQYF
>few|TRBJ2-3|TRBV4-3|TRBD2
TGCGCCAGCAGCCTGACCCTAGCGGGGGATACGCAGTATTTT
CASSLTLAGDTQYF
>-|TRBJ2-7|TRBV5-5|-
TGTGCCAGCAGCTTGCACCCCGACATTTCCTACGAGCAGTACTTC
CASSLHPDISYEQYF
>-|TRBJ2-3|TRBV29-1|TRBD2
TGCAGAGGCGACGGGGGGAAGTACACAGATACGCAGTATTTT
CRGDGGKYTDTQYF
>-|TRBJ2-3|TRBV7-2|TRBD1
TGTGCCAGCAGCATCCTGACAGGGTTACCAGATACGCAGTATTTT
CASSILTGLPDTQYF
>-|TRBJ2-7|TRBV15|-
TGTGCCACCAGCACTAGGGGGGGGGTCTACGAGCAGTACTTC
CATSTRGGVYEQYF
>-|TRBJ2-3|TRBV7-9|-
TGTGCCAGCAGCTTAGTAGATGTAGATACGCAGTATTTT
CASSLVDVDTQYF
>few|TRBJ1-5|TRBV18|-
TGTGCCAGCTCACCACCGGGGGGGTCCGGTCAGCCCCAGCATTTT
CASSPPGGSGQPQHF
>few|TRBJ2-3|TRBV9|-
TGTGCCTCCATCGGCCCCTCCGACACAGATACGCAGTATTTT
CASIGPSDTDTQYF
>-|TRBJ2-1|TRBV7-2|TRBD2
TGTGCCAGCAGAGCGGGGGACGTCATTGAGCAGTTCTTC
CASRAGDVIEQFF
>many|TRBJ2-5|TRBV5-1|-
TGCGCCAGCAGCTTATTGGGGGAAGGGAGTAGAGAGACCCAGTACTTC
CASSLLGEGSRETQYF
>many|TRBJ1-5|TRBV18|-
TGTGCCAGCAGCCCACGGGGGGATCAGCCCCAGCATTTT
CASSPRGDQPQHF
>-|TRBJ2-3|TRBV5-4|-
TGTGCCAGCAGCGTACGAGCGAGACTAGTGGGCACAGATACGCAGTATTTT
CASSVRARLVGTDTQYF
>few|TRBJ1-1|TRBV7-2|-
TGTGCCAGCAGCTTACGGGCCGCGGTGGTTGAAGCTTTCTTT
CASSLRAAVVEAFF
>-|TRBJ2-1|TRBV5-6|-
TGTGCCAGCAGCTTTCACACCTACAATGAGCAGTTCTTC
CASSFHTYNEQFF
>-|TRBJ1-6|TRBV28|-
TGTGCCAGCAGGACCGCTAATTCACCCCTCCACTTT
CASRTANSPLHF
>-|TRBJ2-1|TRBV12-3/TRBV12-4|TRBD2
TGTGCCAGCACCCATTTCCTTCGGGTAGCGGGGGAACCCAAGCAGTTCTTC
CASTHFLRVAGEPKQFF
>few|TRBJ2-7|TRBV4-3|-
TGCGCCAGCAGCCCCGAGGCAGGAGAGCAGTACTTC
CASSPEAGEQYF
>-|TRBJ1-1|TRBV30|-
TGTGCCTGTCAAAGAGGGACGACGACTGAAGCTTTCTTT
CACQRGTTTEAFF
>few|TRBJ2-1|TRBV5-1|TRBD1
TGCGCCAGCAGCTGGGGACAGAAGTGGAATGAGCAGTTCTTC
CASSWGQKWNEQFF
>-|TRBJ1-2|TRBV20-1|-
TGCAGTGCCCTTAGGACTGATGGCTACACCTTC
CSALRTDGYTF